The 27 T cell receptor beta chains below come from one sample, sequenced in a study of shared clonotypes between healthy human individuals (dated by TCRdb to about 2020). Library creation used the immunoSEQ multiplex PCR assay. TCRdb carries this immuneACCESS record with in-frame sequences only. Its versions omit some clonotypes, under half of them owing to an unresolved V gene in the studies checked, with the rest unexplained. The sample profile shows 950,000 to 1,100,000 clones; around three quarters of them were found once. The top ten clonotypes cover 0.55% to 0.7% of the sample. The specimen was memory CD4+ T cells from PBMCs. The cell subset or site label, as the study defines it: CD45RA-negative fraction. These receptors all stem from a man aged 18 to 29 in good health. Some clones in this sample may be carry-over from other donors' samples.

This chain links TRBV11-1 with TRBJ1-1, with D possibly being TRBD1 (6 bases). V lost 1 base to trimming and J lost 4 bases, with 13 bases between them. Germline V CDR1 and CDR2: SGHAT, FQDESV (reference sequence). This CDR3 contains 15 residues. CDR3 nucleotides: TGTGCCAGCAGCTTAGAGGCGGGGGCGATCACTGAAGCTTTCTTT. It codes for CASSLEAGAITEAFF.

For this clone: The sample has other DNA sequences that encode this CDR3 too. The chain has TRBV28 and TRBJ2-7; D is unresolved. This CDR3 has 11 residues. Trimming removed 6 bases from V and 1 base from J, with 4 bases in between. Germline assignment: CDR1 MDHEN and CDR2 SYDVKM. The CDR3 reads CASRSSYEQYF. CDR3 sequence (DNA): TGTGCCAGCAGATCATCCTACGAGCAGTACTTC.

Worth noting for this clone: This may be a read error, as it is one base from a much larger clone. The CDR3 DNA is TGTGCCAGCAGCCATGATCTTAGTCCTTACTATGGCTACACCTTC. Amino acid sequence: CASSHDLSPYYGYTF. V usage is TRBV7-2 and J usage is TRBJ1-2; D call uncertain. Germline CDR1 reads SGHTA; CDR2 reads FQGNSA. The CDR3 is made up of 15 amino acids. V shed 5 bases and J shed 3 bases, with 16 bases lying between them.

This chain connects TRBV5-5 to TRBJ2-7; the match to TRBD2 covers 10 bases. The CDR3 covers 16 residues. Losses at the gene ends were 0 bases for V and 3 bases for J; bases not matched to a gene: 6. Germline V gene data show CDR1 as SGHKS and CDR2 as YYEKEE (reference sequence). CDR3 coding DNA: TGTGCCAGCAGCTTGGTTATACTAGCGGGAAACTACGAGCAGTACTTC. Protein sequence: CASSLVILAGNYEQYF.

This rearrangement joins TRBV30 to TRBJ1-1; D is perhaps TRBD1 (5 bases). The germline V gene encodes CDR1 GTSNPN and CDR2 SVGIG (reference sequence). The CDR3 covers 13 residues. Trimming pared 4 bases from V and 1 base from J, leaving 10 bases between. The CDR3 nucleotides are TGTGCCTGGAAGGCAGGGCGGAACACTGAAGCTTTCTTT. Protein product: CAWKAGRNTEAFF.

V usage is TRBV27 and J usage is TRBJ2-4; 9 bases match TRBD2. V shed 3 bases and J 2 bases; nucleotides not matched to a gene: 8. There are 17 residues in the CDR3. CDR1 MNHEY and CDR2 SMNVEV come from the germline V gene (reference sequence). CDR3 sequence: CASSFRAGGLSKNIQYF. The CDR3 bases are TGTGCCAGCAGTTTTAGGGCGGGAGGGTTGTCCAAAAACATTCAGTACTTC.

The chain links TRBV5-1 to TRBJ2-7; D may be TRBD2 (5 bases). The CDR3 is 14 amino acids. The V end lost 1 base, the J end lost 2 bases, and 10 bases lay between the germline ends. Germline V gives CDR1 SGHRS, CDR2 YFSETQ. DNA for the CDR3: TGCGCCAGCAGCTTGAGGCAGGAGGCCTACGAGCAGTACTTC. It codes for CASSLRQEAYEQYF.

The chain is built from TRBV30 and TRBJ2-2, with 7 positions matching TRBD1. The CDR3 is made up of 14 amino acids. Trimming took 3 bases from V and 4 from J; bases not matched to a gene: 5. Germline-derived CDR1 and CDR2 are GTSNPN and SVGIG (reference sequence). CDR3 nucleotides: TGTGCCTGGAGGGGACAGCCGGGCACCGGGGAGCTGTTTTTT. This gives the protein CAWRGQPGTGELFF.

Worth noting for this clone: The sample contains more than one DNA sequence encoding this CDR3. J is TRBJ1-1 and V is TRBV27, with D possibly matching TRBD1 (5 bases). The V gene's germline CDR1 is MNHEY and CDR2 SMNVEV (reference sequence). V lost 3 bases and J 4 bases, leaving 9 bases between the germline ends. This CDR3 comprises 13 residues. The CDR3 DNA reads TGTGCCAGCAGTTTCAGGGCCGGCACTGAAGCTTTCTTT. The encoded protein is CASSFRAGTEAFF.

V is TRBV7-2 and J is TRBJ2-1; D is undetermined. Looked up from germline, CDR1 is SGHTA and CDR2 is FQGNSA. The CDR3 has 16 amino acids. The V end lost 0 bases, the J end lost 0 bases, and 9 bases lay between the germline ends. The CDR3 coding sequence is TGTGCCAGCAGCTTAGCGCCGAGTAGCTCCTACAATGAGCAGTTCTTC. Its protein is CASSLAPSSSYNEQFF.

This clone was observed a single time. The chain couples TRBV30 to TRBJ2-1; 7 bases map to TRBD1. V shed 8 bases, J shed 2 bases, and the junction held 3 bases outside the gene matches. This CDR3 has 12 amino acids. Germline CDR1 GTSNPN, CDR2 SVGIG (reference sequence). CDR3 coding DNA: TGTGCCCTCACAGGGGCCTACAATGAGCAGTTCTTC. Protein product: CALTGAYNEQFF. The whole variable domain, remainder taken from reference TRBV30 and TRBJ2-1, is SQTIHQWPATLVQPVGSPLSLECTVEGTSNPNLYWYRQAAGRGLQLLFYSVGIGQISSEVPQNLSASRPQDRQFILSSKKLLLSDSGFYLCALTGAYNEQFFGPGTRLTVL.

V usage is TRBV19 and J usage is TRBJ2-4, with 7 positions matching TRBD2. The CDR3 sequence is 16 residues long. Germline V CDR1 and CDR2: LNHDA, SQIVND (reference sequence). Losses at the gene ends were 7 bases for V and 0 bases for J; bases not matched to a gene: 9. This CDR3 is CASMGRAGLAKNIQYF. CDR3 DNA: TGTGCCAGTATGGGGAGGGCAGGACTAGCCAAAAACATTCAGTACTTC.

The chain uses TRBV5-1 and TRBJ2-3; no definite D call. Germline values: CDR1 SGHRS, CDR2 YFSETQ. The V end was cut by 4 bases, the J end by 0 bases, with 12 bases between. This CDR3 comprises 15 residues. DNA for the CDR3: TGCGCCAGCAGCGATAGCCCCACTAGCACAGATACGCAGTATTTT. It is translated as CASSDSPTSTDTQYF. Looking up the rest from reference TRBV5-1 and TRBJ2-3 gives the full variable domain: KAGVTQTPRYLIKTRGQQVTLSCSPISGHRSVSWYQQTPGQGLQFLFEYFSETQRNKGNFPGRFSGRQFSNSRSEMNVSTLELGDSALYLCASSDSPTSTDTQYFGPGTRLTVL.

The J gene is TRBJ1-1, the V gene TRBV15; no clear D. The V end was cut by 2 bases, the J end by 1 base, with 8 bases between. Germline CDR1 LNHNV, CDR2 YYDKDF (reference sequence). This CDR3 has 14 residues. CDR3 sequence (DNA): TGTGCCACCAGCAGACCAACTAGGAACACTGAAGCTTTCTTT. It is translated as CATSRPTRNTEAFF.

This chain joins TRBV27 and TRBJ2-7, with 11 bases matching TRBD2. Germline V gene lookup returns CDR1 MNHEY and CDR2 SMNVEV (reference sequence). The junction had 11 bases not matched to a gene; V was cut back by 9 bases and J by 1 base. The CDR3 spans 16 residues. The CDR3 protein is CASPTTTSGSSYEQYF. The CDR3 nucleotides read TGTGCCAGTCCAACCACAACTAGCGGGAGTTCCTACGAGCAGTACTTC.

The chain joins TRBV7-3 to TRBJ2-2; 8 positions agree with TRBD2. The CDR3 has 14 residues. Looked up from germline, CDR1 is SGHTA and CDR2 is FQGTGA. V lost 6 bases and J lost 7; bases outside the gene matches: 7. The CDR3 nucleotides are TGTGCCAGCAGGAAGCGGGAGTCGGGCGGGGAGCTGTTTTTT. This gives the protein CASRKRESGGELFF.

CDR3 DNA: TGTGCCAGCAGCGACGGAGGACTTCACACAGATACGCAGTATTTT. As protein: CASSDGGLHTDTQYF. The chain recombines TRBV9 with TRBJ2-3, with D tentatively TRBD2 (5 bases). Germline assignment: CDR1 SGDLS and CDR2 YYNGEE. The CDR3 is 15 amino acids. V lost 3 bases, J lost 2 bases, and 13 bases lay in between.

This clone was seen ten or more times. At the DNA level, this CDR3 is encoded by other sequences in the same sample as well. V usage is TRBV2 and J usage is TRBJ2-7; TRBD2 agrees at 7 bases. The germline V gene encodes CDR1 SNHLY and CDR2 FYNNEI. V shed 8 bases, J shed 0 bases, and the junction held 1 base outside the gene matches. This CDR3 has 12 amino acids. CDR3: CASQRGSYEQYF. The CDR3 coding sequence is TGTGCCAGCCAGCGGGGCTCCTACGAGCAGTACTTC.

The rearrangement uses TRBV15 and TRBJ2-6; D may be TRBD1 (6 bases). V was pared by 5 bases and J by 7 bases, with 12 bases between. Germline values: CDR1 LNHNV, CDR2 YYDKDF (reference sequence). There are 14 residues in the CDR3. CDR3 in amino acids: CATSLVTGANVLTF. The CDR3 DNA reads as TGTGCCACCAGCTTGGTGACAGGAGCCAACGTCCTGACTTTC.

The chain recombines TRBV5-1 with TRBJ1-1; D perhaps matches TRBD1 (5 bases). The V gene's germline CDR1 is SGHRS and CDR2 YFSETQ. The ends were cut back, 2 bases at V and 0 bases at J, with 14 bases in the middle. The CDR3 runs 16 residues. The CDR3 nucleotides are TGCGCCAGCAGCTTTAATTCAGGGACCCTGAACACTGAAGCTTTCTTT. The encoded protein is CASSFNSGTLNTEAFF.

The chain is built from TRBV5-6 and TRBJ2-7; D ambiguous. The CDR3 runs 15 residues. Germline-derived CDR1 and CDR2 are SGHDT and YYEEEE. Trimming removed 4 bases at V and 5 bases at J, with 19 bases between. CDR3 region: CASSRQDSARHEQYF. The DNA of the CDR3 is TGTGCCAGCAGCCGACAAGACTCCGCCCGTCACGAGCAGTACTTC.

The V gene is TRBV29-1, the J gene TRBJ2-7; the match to TRBD1 covers 11 bases. The CDR3 extends over 14 amino acids. The V gene end was trimmed by 4 bases and the J gene end by 6 bases; junction bases not matched to a gene: 8. Germline V lookup: CDR1 SQVTM, CDR2 ANQGSEA. CDR3 coding DNA: TGCAGCGTTGCCTCCGGGACAGGGGGACGCGAGCAGTACTTC. This codes for CSVASGTGGREQYF.

V is TRBV7-2 and J is TRBJ2-7, with D perhaps matching TRBD1 (5 bases). Deletions cut 3 bases from V and 4 bases from J, with 13 bases between. The CDR3 extends over 14 amino acids. Germline CDR1 and CDR2: SGHTA and FQGNSA. The DNA for the CDR3 is TGTGCCAGCAGCTTGCGTTTATCAGGGTACGAGCAGTACTTC. The encoded protein is CASSLRLSGYEQYF. Looking up the rest from reference TRBV7-2 and TRBJ2-7 gives the full variable domain: GAGVSQSPSNKVTEKGKDVELRCDPISGHTALYWYRQSLGQGLEFLIYFQGNSAPDKSGLPSDRFSAERTGGSVSTLTIQRTQQEDSAVYLCASSLRLSGYEQYFGPGTRLTVT.

The chain uses TRBV28 and TRBJ2-1, with TRBD1 identical over 8 bases. This CDR3 spans 15 amino acids. V lost 5 bases to trimming and J lost 8 bases; unmatched junction nucleotides: 11. Germline V lookup: CDR1 MDHEN, CDR2 SYDVKM. CDR3 residues: CASSLIGTGTYEQFF. CDR3 nucleotides: TGTGCCAGCAGTCTAATCGGGACAGGCACTTATGAGCAGTTCTTC.

This clone was detected ten times or more. This chain connects TRBV7-9 to TRBJ2-1; 10 bases fit TRBD2. Germline values: CDR1 SEHNR, CDR2 FQNEAQ (reference sequence). J gave up 6 bases and V 5 bases, and 10 bases lay outside the gene matches. This CDR3 comprises 16 residues. As DNA, the CDR3 is TGTGCCAGCAGCCGTGGGGGGCTAGCGGGAGCCAATGAGCAGTTCTTC. Protein product: CASSRGGLAGANEQFF. The full variable domain, its missing parts supplied by reference TRBV7-9 and TRBJ2-1, is DTGVSQNPRHKITKRGQNVTFRCDPISEHNRLYWYRQTLGQGPEFLTYFQNEAQLEKSRLLSDRFSAERPKGSFSTLEIQRTEQGDSAMYLCASSRGGLAGANEQFFGPGTRLTVL.

V gene TRBV5-4 combines with J gene TRBJ2-1; 7 bases are a match to TRBD1. V lost 0 bases, J lost 8 bases, and 11 bases stayed unmatched. The CDR3 has 16 amino acids. Germline CDR1 and CDR2: SGHNT and YYREEE (reference sequence). CDR3 coding DNA: TGTGCCAGCAGCTTGGCCGGCACAGGGGCCCTCGATGAGCAGTTCTTC. Its translation: CASSLAGTGALDEQFF. Drawing the rest from reference TRBV5-4 and TRBJ2-1, the complete variable domain is ETGVTQSPTHLIKTRGQQVTLRCSSQSGHNTVSWYQQALGQGPQFIFQYYREEENGRGNFPPRFSGLQFPNYSSELNVNALELDDSALYLCASSLAGTGALDEQFFGPGTRLTVL.

V and J are TRBV29-1 and TRBJ2-4; no clear D. Germline CDR1 SQVTM, CDR2 ANQGSEA. The V end lost 7 bases, the J end lost 0 bases, and 10 bases lay between the germline ends. There are 13 residues in the CDR3. The CDR3 protein is CSGVSSAKNIQYF. CDR3 in DNA: TGCAGCGGGGTATCCTCAGCCAAAAACATTCAGTACTTC. The entire variable domain, with the rest obtained from reference TRBV29-1 and TRBJ2-4, is as follows: SAVISQKPSRDICQRGTSLTIQCQVDSQVTMMFWYRQQPGQSLTLIATANQGSEATYESGFVIDKFPISRPNLTFSTLTVSNMSPEDSSIYLCSGVSSAKNIQYFGAGTRLSVL.